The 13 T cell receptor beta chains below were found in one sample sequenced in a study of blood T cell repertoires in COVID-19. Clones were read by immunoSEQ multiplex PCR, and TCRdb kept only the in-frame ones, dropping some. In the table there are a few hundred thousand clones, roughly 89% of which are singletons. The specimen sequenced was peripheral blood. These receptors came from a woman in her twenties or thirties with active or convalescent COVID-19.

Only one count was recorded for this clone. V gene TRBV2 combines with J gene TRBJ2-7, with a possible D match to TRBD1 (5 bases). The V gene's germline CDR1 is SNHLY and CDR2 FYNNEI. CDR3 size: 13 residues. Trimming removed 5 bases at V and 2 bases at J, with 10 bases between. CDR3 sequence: CASSWTPPYEQYF. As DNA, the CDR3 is TGTGCCAGCAGTTGGACACCACCCTACGAGCAGTACTTC. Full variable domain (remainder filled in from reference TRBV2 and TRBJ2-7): EPEVTQTPSHQVTQMGQEVILRCVPISNHLYFYWYRQILGQKVEFLVSFYNNEISEKSEIFDDQFSVERPDGSNFTLKIRSTKLEDSAMYFCASSWTPPYEQYFGPGTRLTVT.

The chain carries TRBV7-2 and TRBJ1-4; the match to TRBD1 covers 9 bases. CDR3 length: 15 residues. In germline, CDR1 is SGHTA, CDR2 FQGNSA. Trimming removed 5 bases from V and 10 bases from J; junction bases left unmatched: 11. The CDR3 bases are TGTGCCAGCAGCAGGGGAGGGACAGGGTCCTCAAAACTGTTTTTT. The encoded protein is CASSRGGTGSSKLFF.

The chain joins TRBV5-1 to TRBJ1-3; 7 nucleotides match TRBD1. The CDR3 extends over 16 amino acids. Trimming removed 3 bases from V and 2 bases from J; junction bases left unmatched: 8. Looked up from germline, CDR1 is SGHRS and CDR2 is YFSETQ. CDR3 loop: CASSSDRPRAGNTIYF. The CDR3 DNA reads TGCGCCAGCAGCTCGGACAGGCCCAGGGCTGGAAACACCATATATTTT.

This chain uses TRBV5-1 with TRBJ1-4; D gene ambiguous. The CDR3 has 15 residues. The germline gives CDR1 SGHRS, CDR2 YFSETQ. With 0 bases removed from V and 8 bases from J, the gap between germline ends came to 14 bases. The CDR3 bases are TGCGCCAGCAGCTTGGGGGGAGGGAGTGGCGAAAAACTGTTTTTT. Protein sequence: CASSLGGGSGEKLFF.

CDR3 in DNA: TGTGCCAGCAGCTTGGTTCCGGGACAGGGTTCTAGCACAGATACGCAGTATTTT. Amino acids: CASSLVPGQGSSTDTQYF. This chain connects TRBV5-5 to TRBJ2-3; 9 bases are a match to TRBD1. The germline gives CDR1 SGHKS, CDR2 YYEKEE (reference sequence). The CDR3 contains 18 residues. The ends lost 0 bases at V and 0 bases at J; junction bases unmatched: 8.

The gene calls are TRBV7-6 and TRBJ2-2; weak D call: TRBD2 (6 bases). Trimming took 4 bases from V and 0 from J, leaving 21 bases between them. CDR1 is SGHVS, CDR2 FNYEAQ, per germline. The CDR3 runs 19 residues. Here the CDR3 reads CASSSTIRDSGPNTGELFF. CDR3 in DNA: TGTGCCAGCAGCTCGACAATCCGGGACTCGGGGCCGAACACCGGGGAGCTGTTTTTT. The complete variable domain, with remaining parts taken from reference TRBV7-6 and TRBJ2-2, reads GAGVSQSPRYKVTKRGQDVALRCDPISGHVSLYWYRQALGQGPEFLTYFNYEAQQDKSGLPNDRFSAERPEGSISTLTIQRTEQRDSAMYRCASSSTIRDSGPNTGELFFGEGSRLTVL.

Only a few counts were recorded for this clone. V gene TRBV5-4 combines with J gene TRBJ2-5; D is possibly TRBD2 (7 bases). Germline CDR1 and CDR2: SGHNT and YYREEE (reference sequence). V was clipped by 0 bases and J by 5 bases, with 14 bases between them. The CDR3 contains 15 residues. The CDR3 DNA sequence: TGTGCCAGCAGCTTGGATGGGGGGGCTCAGGAGACCCAGTACTTC. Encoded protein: CASSLDGGAQETQYF.

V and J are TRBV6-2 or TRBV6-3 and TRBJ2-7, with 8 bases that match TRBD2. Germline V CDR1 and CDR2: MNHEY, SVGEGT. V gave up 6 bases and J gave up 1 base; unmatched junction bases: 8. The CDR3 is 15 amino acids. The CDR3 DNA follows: TGTGCCAGCAGCCTTATTAGCGGGGCGTCCTACGAGCAGTACTTC. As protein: CASSLISGASYEQYF.

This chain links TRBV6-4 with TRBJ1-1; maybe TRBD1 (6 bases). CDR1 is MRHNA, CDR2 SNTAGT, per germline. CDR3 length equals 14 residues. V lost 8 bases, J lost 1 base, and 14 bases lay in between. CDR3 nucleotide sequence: TGTGCCAGCGGGGTGGCACAGGGGAACACTGAAGCTTTCTTT. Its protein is CASGVAQGNTEAFF.

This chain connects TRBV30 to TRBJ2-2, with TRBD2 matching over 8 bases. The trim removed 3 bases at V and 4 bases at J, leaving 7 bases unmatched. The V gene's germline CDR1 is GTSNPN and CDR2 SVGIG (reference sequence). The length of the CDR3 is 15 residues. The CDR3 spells CAWRAGGARTGELFF. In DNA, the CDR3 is TGTGCCTGGAGGGCCGGGGGGGCCCGCACCGGGGAGCTGTTTTTT.

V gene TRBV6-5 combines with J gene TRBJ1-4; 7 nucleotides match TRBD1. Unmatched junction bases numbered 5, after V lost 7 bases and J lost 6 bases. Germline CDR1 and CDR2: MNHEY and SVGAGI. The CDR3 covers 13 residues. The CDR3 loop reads CASTSGTDEKLFF. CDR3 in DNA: TGTGCCAGCACCTCCGGGACAGATGAAAAACTGTTTTTT.

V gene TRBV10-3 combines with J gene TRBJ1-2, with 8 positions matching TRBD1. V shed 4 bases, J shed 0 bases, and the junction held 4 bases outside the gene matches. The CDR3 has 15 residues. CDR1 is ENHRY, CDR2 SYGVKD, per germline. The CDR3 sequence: CAISGTQGANYGYTF. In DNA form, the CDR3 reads TGTGCCATCAGTGGGACACAGGGGGCTAACTATGGCTACACCTTC.

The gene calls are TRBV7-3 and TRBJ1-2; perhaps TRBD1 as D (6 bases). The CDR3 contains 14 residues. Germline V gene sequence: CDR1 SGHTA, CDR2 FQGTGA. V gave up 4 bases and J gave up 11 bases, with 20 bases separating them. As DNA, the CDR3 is TGTGCCAGCAGCTCAACGTCCAGGGGTGGTAGGTACACCTTC. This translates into CASSSTSRGGRYTF.